One T cell receptor (beta chain) is described in this entry. Per the germline V gene, CDR1 is SGHVS and CDR2 is FQNEAQ. V lost 2 bases, J lost 0 bases, and 17 bases lay in between. The CDR3 is 18 residues long. This sample was included in a study of T-cell memory formation after mild COVID-19. One entry per CDR3 protein, called by TCRdb with MiXCR from the 5' RACE reads. The sample has over 35,000 distinct CDR3 sequences; roughly 9.8% are singletons. Sequenced sample: PBMCs or a T cell subset sorted from them (not recorded which). The sequence was obtained from an adult woman who had mild COVID-19 (a few samples of this study predate the infection). Cell type and time point are not known. This rearrangement joins TRBV7-8 to TRBJ2-1; D tentatively reads TRBD1 or TRBD2 (5 bases each). The CDR3 nucleotides read TGTGCCAGCAGCTTAAGGCGGACTTGGGGGAGCTCCTACAATGAGCAGTTCTTC. Its translation is CASSLRRTWGSSYNEQFF. Looking up the rest from reference TRBV7-8 and TRBJ2-1 gives the full variable domain: GAGVSQSPRYKVAKRGQDVALRCDPISGHVSLFWYQQALGQGPEFLTYFQNEAQLDKSGLPSDRFFAERPEGSVSTLKIQRTQQEDSAVYLCASSLRRTWGSSYNEQFFGPGTRLTVL.